This record looks at one T cell receptor beta chain sequence and its context. What it binds is not known. These data belong to a study of blood T cells in healthy people across ages. Study-level results: PBMCs were not sorted, which prevented a conclusive comparison of naive versus antigen-experienced cells.

From germline, CDR1 is LGHNT and CDR2 FRNRAP. The CDR3 sequence is 14 residues long. With 2 bases clipped from V and 2 bases from J, the junction kept 3 bases outside the gene matches. A second PCR, run for about 7 to 11 cycles, used a sample-barcoded 5' primer plus a J-beta primer mix. A single record per CDR3 protein comes from TCRdb applying MiXCR to the 5' RACE reads. Among around 1,000,000 distinct CDR3 sequences, approximately 25% were seen once, and the ten largest hold approximately 0.71%. These data were also reused for a study on T cells of mothers and their children. That source adds: Donation came from a few healthy Caucasian mothers together with their six children. Around 3.2 million TCR beta reads per child versus over 9 million per mother. Mothers and children who were related shared slightly more overlap than unrelated pairs, but not significantly more.

The chain links TRBV12-5 to TRBJ2-7, with 7 bases fitting TRBD2. The clonotype originates from a girl aged 2-10 years in good health. What was sequenced was blood. The CDR3 here is CASGLSGGTYEQYF. The CDR3 DNA reads as TGTGCTAGTGGTTTGTCGGGGGGAACCTACGAGCAGTACTTC.